The 26 T cell receptor beta chains presented below share a single source sample, sequenced in a study. TCRdb recomputed calls from the 5' RACE reads with MiXCR, one row per CDR3 protein. The data contain fewer than 65,000 distinct CDR3 sequences, under 25% of them singletons. Tregs were sorted as CD4+CD25+CD127-/low cells. Sequenced material: tumor-infiltrating Tregs sorted from the breast tumor. All receptors come from a female donor with breast cancer.

The chain has TRBV28 and TRBJ1-5; TRBD1 matches at 8 bases. Germline CDR1 MDHEN, CDR2 SYDVKM. V trimming: 7 bases; J trimming: 1 base; junction bases outside the gene matches: 12. The CDR3 has 17 amino acids. CDR3 residues: CASISFGTGLSNQPQHF. The CDR3 coding sequence is TGTGCCAGCATCTCTTTTGGGACAGGTCTCAGCAATCAGCCCCAGCATTTT.

There are many counts of this clonotype. CDR3 region: CASSQMTGVNQPQHF. The DNA of the CDR3 is TGCGCCAGCAGCCAAATGACGGGAGTTAATCAGCCCCAGCATTTT. The chain carries TRBV4-3 and TRBJ1-5; no clear D. CDR1 is LGHNA, CDR2 YSLEER, per germline. The V and J ends lost 2 bases and 4 bases respectively, with 12 bases between them. This CDR3 is built from 15 residues.

The J gene is TRBJ2-5, the V gene TRBV4-1; no clear D gene. CDR3 length equals 14 residues. V lost 1 base, J lost 5 bases, and 11 bases lay in between. The germline V gene encodes CDR1 MGHRA and CDR2 YSYEKL. DNA of the CDR3: TGCGCCAGCAGCCAAGTTTACGGGTTGGAGACCCAGTACTTC. This encodes CASSQVYGLETQYF.

The genes are TRBV2 and TRBJ2-3; TRBD2 agrees at 9 bases. There are 14 residues in the CDR3. V dropped 6 bases and J dropped 5; count of bases not matched to a gene: 6. CDR1 and CDR2 from the germline V gene are SNHLY and FYNNEI. Here the CDR3 DNA reads TGTGCCAGCAGAGCGGGACTAGCAGGAGATACGCAGTATTTT. This gives the protein CASRAGLAGDTQYF.

This clonotype was counted at least ten times. V usage is TRBV7-3 and J usage is TRBJ2-3, with D perhaps TRBD2 (5 bases). Trimming cost V 5 bases and J 9 bases, with 21 bases left between them. There are 15 residues in the CDR3. Germline CDR1 is SGHTA and CDR2 is FQGTGA. CDR3 nucleotides: TGTGCCAGCAGCGCCACCGCTCGAGAGAGAGGGACGCAGTATTTT. It encodes CASSATARERGTQYF.

This chain connects TRBV18 to TRBJ1-1; 7 nucleotides line up with TRBD1. V lost 8 bases and J lost 1; bases outside the gene matches: 4. Per germline, CDR1 KGHSH and CDR2 LQKENI. The length of the CDR3 is 13 residues. The CDR3 region is CASTRQGNTEAFF. CDR3 DNA sequence: TGTGCCAGCACGCGACAGGGGAACACTGAAGCTTTCTTT. The entire variable domain, with the rest obtained from reference TRBV18 and TRBJ1-1, is as follows: NAGVMQNPRHLVRRRGQEARLRCSPMKGHSHVYWYRQLPEEGLKFMVYLQKENIIDESGMPKERFSAEFPKEGPSILRIQQVVRGDSAAYFCASTRQGNTEAFFGQGTRLTVV.

This clonotype was seen ten or more times. The chain has TRBV7-2 and TRBJ1-5; D is unresolved. The length of the CDR3 is 14 residues. Germline CDR1 SGHTA, CDR2 FQGNSA. Trimming pared 1 base from V and 7 bases from J, leaving 11 bases between. The CDR3 nucleotides are TGTGCCAGCAGCTTAGAGAACGGCGGGCAGCCCCAGCATTTT. This gives the protein CASSLENGGQPQHF.

This clonotype was detected only a few times. The chain employs TRBV5-1 and TRBJ1-5; D uncertain. The length of the CDR3 is 16 residues. Germline loops: CDR1 SGHRS, CDR2 YFSETQ. Deletions cut 0 bases from V and 2 bases from J, with 12 bases between. The CDR3 DNA reads as TGCGCCAGCAGCTTGGAACCGGGTAAGGGCAATCAGCCCCAGCATTTT. Protein product: CASSLEPGKGNQPQHF.

About this clonotype: A much larger clonotype is one base distant, so this may be a read error. The rearrangement uses TRBV7-9 and TRBJ1-2; D not resolved. CDR1 is SEHNR, CDR2 FQNEAQ, per germline (reference sequence). The length of the CDR3 is 13 residues. CDR3 DNA: TGTGCCAGCAGCTACGACGGGGTAGAGGGCTACGCCTTC. Translation: CASSYDGVEGYAF.

The chain has TRBV12-3 or TRBV12-4 and TRBJ1-2, with D perhaps matching TRBD1 (6 bases). V lost 6 bases, J lost 1 base, and 18 bases lay in between. This CDR3 contains 16 residues. In nucleotides, the CDR3 is TGTGCCAGCAGCCGCGACCCAGGGGCGCATAACTATGGCTACACCTTC. It encodes CASSRDPGAHNYGYTF.

The chain uses TRBV5-6 and TRBJ2-2; the match to TRBD1 covers 8 bases. Germline V gene sequence: CDR1 SGHDT, CDR2 YYEEEE. Trimming at V came to 4 bases and at J to 7 bases, leaving 9 bases not matched to a gene. This CDR3 spans 15 amino acids. CDR3 coding DNA: TGTGCCAGCAGCACCGGACAGGGAGGTCACGGGGAGCTGTTTTTT. Translating it yields CASSTGQGGHGELFF.

Notes on this clonotype: Given a much more abundant clone one base away, this may be a read error. V gene TRBV15 combines with J gene TRBJ2-5, with a tentative D call TRBD2 (5 bases). Per germline, CDR1 LNHNV and CDR2 YYDKDF (reference sequence). This CDR3 region has 15 residues. CDR3 in amino acids: CATSSQTVGATTQHF. CDR3 bases: TGTGCCACCAGCTCCCAGACGGTGGGAGCTACAACCCAGCACTTC.

This clonotype was recorded at least ten times. CDR3 sequence (DNA): TGCGCCAGCAGCGAGGACTCTCGAGGAGCAGATACGCAGTATTTT. Translation: CASSEDSRGADTQYF. V gene TRBV5-1 combines with J gene TRBJ2-3, with D maybe TRBD2 (5 bases). CDR3 size: 15 residues. Germline V CDR1 and CDR2: SGHRS, YFSETQ. V shed 4 bases and J shed 4 bases, with 16 bases lying between them.

The chain couples TRBV10-3 to TRBJ1-6; D is ambiguous. CDR1 and CDR2 (germline): ENHRY, SYGVKD. The CDR3 length is 14 residues. V was clipped by 3 bases and J by 8 bases, with 11 bases between them. CDR3 in amino acids: CAISDLGPDSPLHF. The CDR3 DNA sequence: TGTGCCATCAGTGATCTGGGCCCGGATTCACCCCTCCACTTT.

The chain combines TRBV20-1 with TRBJ2-1, with D uncertain. Germline CDR1 reads DFQATT; CDR2 reads SNEGSKA (reference sequence). V was clipped by 2 bases and J by 7 bases, with 15 bases between them. The CDR3 is 14 amino acids. The CDR3 is CSARLRTSRNEQFF. Here the CDR3 DNA reads TGCAGTGCTAGACTACGGACCTCGCGGAATGAGCAGTTCTTC.

The sample holds a few counts of this clonotype. This likely comes from a read error, as the CDR3 has no conserved phenylalanine or tryptophan at its end. The DNA is omitted, as the CDR3 cannot be located on it reliably, and the CDR3 follows TCRdb's listing. The chain combines TRBV28 with TRBJ2-1; no DNA check was done on the table's D call, TRBD1. The CDR3 totals 13 residues, both ends included. Germline CDR1 reads MDHEN; CDR2 reads SYDVKM. CDR3 amino acids: CASSLRGRGAPST.

This clonotype was counted a few times. The chain carries TRBV5-1 and TRBJ2-2; D is possibly TRBD2 (6 bases). V lost 0 bases, J lost 5 bases, and 14 bases lay in between. The CDR3 contains 16 residues. CDR1 and CDR2 (germline): SGHRS, YFSETQ. CDR3 DNA sequence: TGCGCCAGCAGCTTGGCCAAAGCGGGTGTGACCGGGGAGCTGTTTTTT. Its translation: CASSLAKAGVTGELFF. Combining the CDR3 with reference TRBV5-1 and TRBJ2-2 gives the whole variable domain KAGVTQTPRYLIKTRGQQVTLSCSPISGHRSVSWYQQTPGQGLQFLFEYFSETQRNKGNFPGRFSGRQFSNSRSEMNVSTLELGDSALYLCASSLAKAGVTGELFFGEGSRLTVL.

The table lists this clonotype with many counts. CDR3 in amino acids: CASSYGLAGNTEAFF. The CDR3 DNA sequence: TGTGCCAGCAGTTACGGGCTGGCGGGGAACACTGAAGCTTTCTTT. This chain connects TRBV6-2 or TRBV6-3 to TRBJ1-1; no reliable D call. Trimming took off 2 bases at V and 1 base at J, with 11 bases between the two ends. The germline CDR1 and CDR2 sequences are MNHEY and SVGEGT. This CDR3 has 15 residues.

This clonotype was observed a handful of times. This chain joins TRBV21-1 and TRBJ2-1; no check of the table's D call, TRBD1, against the DNA was made. TRBV21-1 represents a pseudogene. This CDR3 spans 20 amino acids. The CDR3 nucleotides are TGTGCCAGCAGCAAAAGTGGGACAGGGGTAACCAAACGGTTCTACAATGAGCAGTTCTTC. Its translation: CASSKSGTGVTKRFYNEQFF.

In this sample, this clonotype turned up many times. The chain has TRBV6-5 and TRBJ1-3; D ambiguous. Trimming took off 6 bases at V and 2 bases at J, with 14 bases between the two ends. CDR1 is MNHEY, CDR2 SVGAGI, per germline. This CDR3 is built from 15 residues. The chain's CDR3 is CASSRAVGTGNTIYF. The CDR3 DNA follows: TGTGCCAGCAGCCGCGCCGTGGGGACTGGAAACACCATATATTTT.

This clonotype showed up just a few times. The chain carries TRBV7-2 and TRBJ1-1; D is uncertain. This CDR3 is 15 amino acids long. From germline, CDR1 is SGHTA and CDR2 FQGNSA. With 1 base removed from V and 0 bases from J, the gap between germline ends came to 9 bases. The CDR3 sequence: CASSLDPAMNTEAFF. The DNA for the CDR3 is TGTGCCAGCAGCTTAGACCCTGCCATGAACACTGAAGCTTTCTTT.

This clonotype came up many times. The chain joins TRBV6-1 to TRBJ1-5, with a possible D match to TRBD1 (6 bases). This CDR3 contains 17 residues. V was trimmed by 7 bases and J by 1 base, leaving 20 bases between them. Per germline, CDR1 MNHNS and CDR2 SASEGT. The CDR3 loop reads CASNGAGVILSNQPQHF. The DNA for the CDR3 is TGTGCCAGCAATGGGGCAGGGGTGATCTTAAGCAATCAGCCCCAGCATTTT.

This clonotype was counted between two and nine times. For the CDR3, the DNA is TGTGCCAGCAGACGTCAGCGGACCGGCGATGAGCAGTTCTTC. Translated: CASRRQRTGDEQFF. This chain uses TRBV11-2 with TRBJ2-1, with a possible D match to TRBD2 (5 bases). The V gene lost 6 bases and the J gene lost 8 bases, with 17 bases spanning the gap. Germline lookup yields CDR1 SGHAT and CDR2 FQNNGV. This CDR3 is 14 amino acids long. The full variable domain, its missing parts supplied by reference TRBV11-2 and TRBJ2-1, is EAGVAQSPRYKIIEKRQSVAFWCNPISGHATLYWYQQILGQGPKLLIQFQNNGVVDDSQLPKDRFSAERLKGVDSTLKIQPAKLEDSAVYLCASRRQRTGDEQFFGPGTRLTVL.

The V and J genes are TRBV5-5 and TRBJ2-7; no clear D. CDR1 SGHKS and CDR2 YYEKEE come from the germline V gene (reference sequence). The CDR3 covers 12 residues. The V end lost 2 bases, the J end lost 5 bases, and 8 bases lay between the germline ends. CDR3 DNA: TGTGCCAGCAGCTTTAAGACGGACGAGCAGTACTTC. Translating gives CASSFKTDEQYF.

This clonotype appeared a few times. The rearrangement uses TRBV12-3 or TRBV12-4 and TRBJ2-7; tentatively, D is TRBD2 (5 bases). This CDR3 comprises 11 residues. The V end lost 4 bases, the J end lost 6 bases, and 7 bases lay between the germline ends. The CDR3 DNA reads as TGTGCCAGCAGTTCGGGGATCGAGCAGTACTTC. Translation: CASSSGIEQYF.

This clonotype was counted ten times or more. This rearrangement joins TRBV6-5 to TRBJ1-2; no definite D call. V lost 6 bases and J lost 4, with 9 bases in between. CDR3 length: 12 residues. Per germline, CDR1 MNHEY and CDR2 SVGAGI. CDR3 sequence (DNA): TGTGCCAGCAGAAAGGACTTCTATGGCTACACCTTC. Its protein product is CASRKDFYGYTF.